Listed here are 8 T cell receptor beta chains from one sample, sequenced in a study of T-cell memory formation after mild COVID-19. TCRdb passed the 5' RACE reads through MiXCR, listing each CDR3 protein once. The sample carries fewer than 200,000 distinct CDR3 sequences, 20% to 25% recorded once. The sample comprised PBMCs or a T cell subset sorted from them (not recorded which). Source of these receptors: an adult woman who had mild COVID-19 (a few samples of this study predate the infection). Cell type and time point are not known.

The rearrangement joins TRBV4-1 to TRBJ2-1; 7 nucleotides line up with TRBD2. The CDR3 length is 14 residues. In germline, CDR1 is MGHRA, CDR2 YSYEKL. Trimming at V came to 0 bases and at J to 12 bases, leaving 8 bases not matched to a gene. The CDR3, as DNA: TGCGCCAGCAGCCAAGAGGGGAGGGAGGAGAGGCAGTTCTTC. This sequence encodes CASSQEGREERQFF.

The chain recombines TRBV4-1 with TRBJ2-3; 10 bases are shared with TRBD2. Germline trimming cut 6 bases from V and 2 bases from J; bases unmatched to any gene: 14. The CDR3 is 18 amino acids. In germline, CDR1 is MGHRA, CDR2 YSYEKL. The CDR3 reads CASSGWASGGSNTDTQYF. CDR3 bases: TGCGCCAGCAGTGGTTGGGCTAGCGGGGGTTCAAACACAGATACGCAGTATTTT.

The table lists this clonotype with a few counts. The chain is built from TRBV9 and TRBJ2-3, with D unclear. The CDR3 spans 14 residues. The V gene lost 0 bases and the J gene lost 5 bases, with 10 bases spanning the gap. Germline-derived CDR1 and CDR2 are SGDLS and YYNGEE. In DNA form, the CDR3 reads TGTGCCAGCAGCGTAGGTAAGCTCCGAGATACGCAGTATTTT. Protein product: CASSVGKLRDTQYF.

A single count supports this clonotype. The V call is TRBV4-3, the J call TRBJ2-5; 9 bases agree with TRBD2. Germline values: CDR1 LGHNA, CDR2 YSLEER. V shed 4 bases, J shed 2 bases, and the junction held 8 bases outside the gene matches. The CDR3 extends over 16 amino acids. In DNA, the CDR3 is TGCGCCAGCAGCCTTCAAGCGGGGGGACTACAAGAGACCCAGTACTTC. Residues: CASSLQAGGLQETQYF.

Details on this clonotype: The junction does not match germline at one end; this may be a read error. The chain uses TRBV30 and TRBJ1-2; a possible D gene is TRBD1 (5 bases). CDR3 size: 12 residues. The germline CDR1 and CDR2 sequences are GTSNPN and SVGIG (reference sequence). In DNA, the CDR3 is TGTGCCCGGAGTCAAGGGGCCTATGGCTACACCTTC. This encodes CARSQGAYGYTF.

This clonotype was seen a handful of times. The V call is TRBV19, the J call TRBJ2-5; D may match TRBD1 or TRBD2 (5 bases each). Germline loops: CDR1 LNHDA, CDR2 SQIVND (reference sequence). The CDR3 contains 15 residues. The V and J ends lost 0 bases and 7 bases respectively, with 15 bases between them. CDR3 sequence reads: CASSIERGLEATQYF. The CDR3 DNA follows: TGTGCCAGTAGTATAGAGAGGGGCTTGGAGGCGACCCAGTACTTC.

There are a few counts of this clonotype. V usage is TRBV7-2 and J usage is TRBJ2-1; TRBD2 matches at 11 bases. This CDR3 is 17 amino acids long. The V gene's germline CDR1 is SGHTA and CDR2 FQGNSA. After removal of 1 base from V and 5 bases from J, the junction contained 7 bases not matched to a gene. CDR3 loop: CASSLGSILAGDNEQFF. The DNA of the CDR3 is TGTGCCAGCAGCTTAGGATCCATACTAGCGGGAGACAATGAGCAGTTCTTC.

This rearrangement joins TRBV11-1 to TRBJ2-7, with D maybe TRBD2 (6 bases). Trimming stripped 3 bases from V and 4 bases from J, with 13 bases between. Germline V gene sequence: CDR1 SGHAT, CDR2 FQDESV (reference sequence). The CDR3 sequence is 14 residues long. CDR3 protein: CASSFDRGGYEQYF. CDR3 bases: TGTGCCAGCAGCTTCGACAGAGGAGGGTACGAGCAGTACTTC. Drawing the rest from reference TRBV11-1 and TRBJ2-7, the complete variable domain is EAEVAQSPRYKITEKSQAVAFWCDPISGHATLYWYRQILGQGPELLVQFQDESVVDDSQLPKDRFSAERLKGVDSTLKIQPAELGDSAMYLCASSFDRGGYEQYFGPGTRLTVT.